Sequencing of this T cell receptor beta chain was carried out in a study of T-cell reconstitution after alpha-beta-depleted transplantation in children. Overall study results and limits: The high TCRbeta diversity at day 60 in some patients came from surviving recipient T cells and thymic progenitors. Newly produced T cells mostly accounted for T-cell counts and diversity one year post-transplant. Alpha-beta T cells present about two months after transplant were reported to originate from several hundred expanded graft clones.

Unique molecular identifiers were incorporated when the TCRbeta library was constructed. TCRdb analysed the PCR reads with MiXCR anew, one entry per CDR3 protein. The table lists just over 950,000 distinct CDR3 sequences, roughly 29% of them singletons. This clonotype occurred a few times. Its specificity is not known. Germline V gene data show CDR1 as MNHEY and CDR2 as SVGEGT. CDR3 length: 21 residues. V shed 0 bases and J shed 0 bases, with 26 bases lying between them. The TCR originated in a boy under two years old who had a stem cell transplant for SCID, so the T cells may come from the graft donor. The source material was PBMCs, mostly from graft donor cells, sampled 360 days after TCRalphabeta/CD19-depleted stem cell transplant. The rearrangement uses TRBV6-2 or TRBV6-3 and TRBJ1-1; D is perhaps TRBD1 (5 bases). CDR3 nucleotides: TGTGCCAGCAGTTACTCTTATAGAGACCGCCATCGGGACCCCATGAACACTGAAGCTTTCTTT. This codes for CASSYSYRDRHRDPMNTEAFF.